These 24 T cell receptor beta chains originate from one sample sequenced in a study of blood T cell repertoires in COVID-19. Repertoires were generated with immunoSEQ multiplex PCR, while TCRdb's copy carries only in-frame clones and drops some. The sample yields about 240,000 clones, around 86% seen once. Sequenced material: peripheral blood. The receptors here all came from a woman aged 55-75 years with active or convalescent COVID-19.

The V call is TRBV30, the J call TRBJ2-7; D may be TRBD1 (5 bases). The CDR3 runs 12 residues. The germline V gene encodes CDR1 GTSNPN and CDR2 SVGIG (reference sequence). The V gene lost 2 bases and the J gene lost 4 bases, with 9 bases spanning the gap. The CDR3 bases are TGTGCCTGGAGTAACTCAGGGTACGAGCAGTACTTC. Protein: CAWSNSGYEQYF.

This chain links TRBV7-2 with TRBJ2-3; D is undetermined. The CDR3 totals 15 residues. CDR1 and CDR2 (germline): SGHTA, FQGNSA. Between the trimmed V and J ends, which lost 1 base and 7 bases, there was a span of 15 bases. The CDR3 protein is CASSLEASFRYTQYF. For the CDR3, the DNA is TGTGCCAGCAGCTTAGAGGCCTCATTCAGGTATACGCAGTATTTT.

This clone was seen only once. In DNA form, the CDR3 reads TGTGCCTGGAGCTCAGGGGGCGGAAACTATGGCTACACCTTC. It yields the protein CAWSSGGGNYGYTF. The chain couples TRBV30 to TRBJ1-2, with 8 nucleotides matching TRBD1. Germline V gene lookup returns CDR1 GTSNPN and CDR2 SVGIG (reference sequence). The CDR3 length is 14 residues. J lost 2 bases, V lost 3 bases, and 5 bases had no gene match.

J is TRBJ1-5 and V is TRBV9, with D possibly being TRBD1 (5 bases). The CDR3 contains 15 residues. Per germline, CDR1 SGDLS and CDR2 YYNGEE. Deletions cut 4 bases from V and 0 bases from J, with 11 bases between. In DNA form, the CDR3 reads TGTGCCAGCAGCCCTGACAGCATTAGCAATCAGCCCCAGCATTTT. Its translation is CASSPDSISNQPQHF.

The J gene is TRBJ1-2, the V gene TRBV19, with TRBD1 identical over 8 bases. CDR3 size: 14 residues. Germline CDR1 is LNHDA and CDR2 is SQIVND (reference sequence). V lost 7 bases and J lost 6; bases outside the gene matches: 10. The CDR3 region is CASTPTGEKNGYTF. CDR3 coding DNA: TGTGCCAGTACCCCGACAGGGGAGAAGAATGGCTACACCTTC.

The rearrangement links TRBV5-4 to TRBJ2-2, with 9 bases identical to TRBD2. Germline assignment: CDR1 SGHNT and CDR2 YYREEE (reference sequence). The junction had 11 bases not matched to a gene; V was cut back by 3 bases and J by 8 bases. The CDR3 is 16 residues long. For the CDR3, the DNA is TGTGCCAGCAGCTACAACCTAGCGGGGACGCAGGGGGAGCTGTTTTTT. It translates to CASSYNLAGTQGELFF.

The chain recombines TRBV19 with TRBJ1-4, with TRBD1 matching over 7 bases. With V trimmed by 6 bases and J by 5 bases, 9 bases remained unmatched. Germline CDR1 and CDR2: LNHDA and SQIVND (reference sequence). The CDR3 runs 15 residues. The CDR3 is CASSPGGRGNEKLFF. In nucleotides, the CDR3 is TGTGCCAGTAGCCCAGGGGGTAGGGGAAATGAAAAACTGTTTTTT.

The J gene is TRBJ2-7, the V gene TRBV10-2, with 13 bases lining up with TRBD2. In germline, CDR1 is WSHSY, CDR2 SAAADI. V shed 5 bases and J 6 bases; nucleotides not matched to a gene: 4. The CDR3 sequence is 14 residues long. In DNA, the CDR3 is TGCGCCAGCAGTACTAGCGGGGGGGCCCTCGAGCAGTACTTC. As protein: CASSTSGGALEQYF.

This clone has just a few counts. The V gene is TRBV7-8, the J gene TRBJ2-1; 10 nucleotides match TRBD1. Germline values: CDR1 SGHVS, CDR2 FQNEAQ. The CDR3 sequence is 15 residues long. J lost 0 bases, V lost 6 bases, and 2 bases had no gene match. The CDR3 DNA reads TGTGCCAGCAGGGACAGGGGGAGCTCCTACAATGAGCAGTTCTTC. Its protein product is CASRDRGSSYNEQFF. The whole variable domain, filled in from reference TRBV7-8 and TRBJ2-1, reads GAGVSQSPRYKVAKRGQDVALRCDPISGHVSLFWYQQALGQGPEFLTYFQNEAQLDKSGLPSDRFFAERPEGSVSTLKIQRTQQEDSAVYLCASRDRGSSYNEQFFGPGTRLTVL.

This chain links TRBV6-6 with TRBJ1-5, with 11 positions matching TRBD1. This CDR3 has 15 amino acids. Germline V gene lookup returns CDR1 MNHNY and CDR2 SVGAGI (reference sequence). Trimming removed 6 bases from V and 3 bases from J; junction bases left unmatched: 4. The CDR3 DNA is TGTGCCAGCAGCCGGGGACAGGGGGACAATCAGCCCCAGCATTTT. Encoded protein: CASSRGQGDNQPQHF.

The chain uses TRBV19 and TRBJ1-2; perhaps TRBD1 as D (6 bases). Trimming cost V 6 bases and J 2 bases, with 19 bases left between them. CDR1 is LNHDA, CDR2 SQIVND, per germline (reference sequence). The length of the CDR3 is 16 residues. This chain's CDR3 is CASSLKPGTPNYGYTF. The CDR3 DNA is TGTGCCAGTAGCCTCAAACCCGGGACACCAAACTATGGCTACACCTTC.

The rearrangement joins TRBV6-4 to TRBJ2-2, with 7 positions matching TRBD2. This CDR3 has 16 residues. The ends lost 0 bases at V and 5 bases at J; junction bases unmatched: 6. Germline values: CDR1 MRHNA, CDR2 SNTAGT. The CDR3 DNA reads TGTGCCAGCAGTGACTCGGGCGGGGGAGCTACCGGGGAGCTGTTTTTT. Protein product: CASSDSGGGATGELFF.

The rearrangement joins TRBV6-1 to TRBJ1-2; D gene unclear. Germline CDR1 MNHNS, CDR2 SASEGT. The CDR3 contains 12 residues. Trimming stripped 3 bases from V and 7 bases from J, with 9 bases between. As DNA, the CDR3 is TGTGCCAGCAGTGAGACTGGAAGTGGCTACACCTTC. Amino acid sequence: CASSETGSGYTF.

V and J are TRBV4-1 and TRBJ2-7; 10 bases map to TRBD1. The CDR3 is 14 amino acids. The germline CDR1 and CDR2 sequences are MGHRA and YSYEKL. Germline trimming cut 7 bases from V and 3 bases from J; bases unmatched to any gene: 6. The DNA of the CDR3 is TGCGCCAGCACCCCCGGGGACAGGGGCTACGAGCAGTACTTC. Translation gives CASTPGDRGYEQYF.

The chain links TRBV7-9 to TRBJ1-2; maybe TRBD1 (5 bases). V lost 1 base, J lost 7 bases, and 10 bases lay in between. Germline lookup yields CDR1 SEHNR and CDR2 FQNEAQ (reference sequence). The CDR3 extends over 13 amino acids. CDR3 residues: CASSLEARAGYTF. The CDR3 nucleotides are TGTGCCAGCAGCTTAGAGGCCAGGGCTGGCTACACCTTC.

The chain has TRBV4-1 and TRBJ1-2; D not certain. The V gene's germline CDR1 is MGHRA and CDR2 YSYEKL. V dropped 3 bases and J dropped 4 bases, with 15 bases sitting between them. CDR3 length: 15 residues. CDR3 bases: TGCGCCAGCAGCCATCTGCACACCCGGGGCTATGGCTACACCTTC. This gives the protein CASSHLHTRGYGYTF.

This sequence joins TRBV30 and TRBJ1-2; D is unclear. CDR3 length equals 13 residues. Germline V lookup: CDR1 GTSNPN, CDR2 SVGIG (reference sequence). Trimming left V 0 bases short and J 8 bases short, with 13 bases between. The CDR3 protein is CAWSVSGKGGYTF. CDR3 nucleotides: TGTGCCTGGAGTGTGTCGGGAAAGGGAGGCTACACCTTC.

V and J are TRBV4-3 and TRBJ2-2; D is perhaps TRBD1 (6 bases). Germline lookup yields CDR1 LGHNA and CDR2 YSLEER. CDR3 length: 17 amino acids. Deletions cut 1 base from V and 0 bases from J, with 12 bases between. The CDR3 bases are TGCGCCAGCAGCCAAGGGTTCCGACAGGCGAACACCGGGGAGCTGTTTTTT. Its protein product is CASSQGFRQANTGELFF.

The chain carries TRBV5-1 and TRBJ1-1; possibly TRBD1 for D (5 bases). In germline, CDR1 is SGHRS, CDR2 YFSETQ. CDR3 length: 16 residues. Trimming stripped 4 bases from V and 0 bases from J, with 16 bases between. CDR3 sequence reads: CASSPGDSLMNTEAFF. DNA of the CDR3: TGCGCCAGCAGCCCGGGCGACAGCCTCATGAACACTGAAGCTTTCTTT.

This clone showed up just once. This chain links TRBV28 with TRBJ1-5, with 9 bases lining up with TRBD1. Germline-derived CDR1 and CDR2 are MDHEN and SYDVKM. J gave up 6 bases and V 6 bases, and 9 bases lay outside the gene matches. The CDR3 contains 15 residues. CDR3 protein: CASSLRQGVVQPQHF. The CDR3 DNA is TGTGCCAGCAGCCTAAGACAGGGGGTTGTTCAGCCCCAGCATTTT. Drawing the rest from reference TRBV28 and TRBJ1-5, the complete variable domain is DVKVTQSSRYLVKRTGEKVFLECVQDMDHENMFWYRQDPGLGLRLIYFSYDVKMKEKGDIPEGYSVSREKKERFSLILESASTNQTSMYLCASSLRQGVVQPQHFGDGTRLSIL.

The chain joins TRBV7-2 to TRBJ1-2; 8 bases are shared with TRBD1. CDR1 is SGHTA and CDR2 is FQGNSA in the germline V gene. V lost 4 bases, J lost 6 bases, and 7 bases stayed unmatched. The CDR3 runs to 14 residues. CDR3 sequence: CASSSYRDRNGYTF. DNA for the CDR3: TGTGCCAGCAGCTCATATCGGGACAGGAATGGCTACACCTTC. Variable domain in full (rest from reference TRBV7-2 and TRBJ1-2): GAGVSQSPSNKVTEKGKDVELRCDPISGHTALYWYRQSLGQGLEFLIYFQGNSAPDKSGLPSDRFSAERTGGSVSTLTIQRTQQEDSAVYLCASSSYRDRNGYTFGSGTRLTVV.

The gene calls are TRBV19 and TRBJ2-5; a weak D match, TRBD1 (6 bases). The V and J ends lost 5 bases and 4 bases respectively, with 29 bases between them. In germline, CDR1 is LNHDA, CDR2 SQIVND (reference sequence). The length of the CDR3 is 19 residues. CDR3 nucleotides: TGTGCCAGTAGTGTCTATAGGACAGCCCTGGGCCCGAAAGGAGAGACCCAGTACTTC. Amino acid sequence: CASSVYRTALGPKGETQYF.

The rearrangement uses TRBV19 and TRBJ2-1; D ambiguous. The CDR3 sequence is 12 residues long. Trimming left V 6 bases short and J 8 bases short, with 11 bases between. CDR1 and CDR2 from the germline V gene are LNHDA and SQIVND (reference sequence). As DNA, the CDR3 is TGTGCCAGTAGGAGCAGGTCCCATGAGCAGTTCTTC. It encodes CASRSRSHEQFF.

This clone was seen a single time. J is TRBJ1-2 and V is TRBV10-3; unclear D gene. Per germline, CDR1 ENHRY and CDR2 SYGVKD. V gave up 3 bases and J gave up 6 bases, with 11 bases separating them. CDR3 size: 13 residues. CDR3 loop: CAISDLANHGYTF. The CDR3 DNA reads as TGTGCCATCAGTGATTTGGCAAATCATGGCTACACCTTC.